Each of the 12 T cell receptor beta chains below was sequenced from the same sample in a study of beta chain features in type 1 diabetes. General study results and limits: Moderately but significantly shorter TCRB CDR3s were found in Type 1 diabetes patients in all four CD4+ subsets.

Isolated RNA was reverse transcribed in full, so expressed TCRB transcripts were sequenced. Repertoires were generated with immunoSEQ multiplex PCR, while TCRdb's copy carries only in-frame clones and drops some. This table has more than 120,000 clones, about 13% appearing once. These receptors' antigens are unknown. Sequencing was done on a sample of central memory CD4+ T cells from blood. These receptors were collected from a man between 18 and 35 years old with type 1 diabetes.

The DNA for the CDR3 is TGCGCCAGCAGCCAGGAGGGAGGGCTCGGGCCCCAGCATTTT. This sequence encodes CASSQEGGLGPQHF. The chain carries TRBV5-1 and TRBJ1-5; D gene ambiguous. The CDR3 is 14 residues long. Trimming pared 4 bases from V and 9 bases from J, leaving 17 bases between. Germline V gene lookup returns CDR1 SGHRS and CDR2 YFSETQ.

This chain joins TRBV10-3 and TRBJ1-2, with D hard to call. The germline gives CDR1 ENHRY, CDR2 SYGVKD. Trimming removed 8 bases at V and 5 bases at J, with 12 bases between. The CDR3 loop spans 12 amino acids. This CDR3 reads CAIVNNEYGYTF. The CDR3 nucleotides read TGTGCCATCGTCAACAACGAGTATGGCTACACCTTC.

The chain's CDR3 is CSVEDWLLQETQYF. CDR3 nucleotide sequence: TGCAGCGTTGAAGATTGGCTTCTCCAAGAGACCCAGTACTTC. The chain has TRBV29-1 and TRBJ2-5; no clear D. This CDR3 spans 14 amino acids. CDR1 is SQVTM and CDR2 is ANQGSEA in the germline V gene. V lost 0 bases, J lost 1 base, and 9 bases lay in between.

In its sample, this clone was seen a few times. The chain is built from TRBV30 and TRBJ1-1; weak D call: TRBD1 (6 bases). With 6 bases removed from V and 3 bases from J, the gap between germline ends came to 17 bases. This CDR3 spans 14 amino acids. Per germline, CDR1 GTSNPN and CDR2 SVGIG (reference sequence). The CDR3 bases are TGTGCCTGCCGTCCGGGGGCCCCCGACACTGAAGCTTTCTTT. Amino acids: CACRPGAPDTEAFF.

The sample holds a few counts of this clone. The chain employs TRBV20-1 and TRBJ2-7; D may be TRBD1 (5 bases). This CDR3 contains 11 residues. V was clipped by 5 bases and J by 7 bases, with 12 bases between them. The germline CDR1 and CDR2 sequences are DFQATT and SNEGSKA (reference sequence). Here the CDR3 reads CSAQGLGEQYF. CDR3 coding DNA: TGCAGTGCTCAGGGATTAGGGGAGCAGTACTTC.

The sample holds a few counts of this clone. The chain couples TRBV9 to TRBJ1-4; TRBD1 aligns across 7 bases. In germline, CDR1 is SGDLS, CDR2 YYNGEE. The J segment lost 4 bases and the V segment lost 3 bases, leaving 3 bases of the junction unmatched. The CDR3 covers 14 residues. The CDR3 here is CASSEGQHNEKLFF. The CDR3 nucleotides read TGTGCCAGCAGCGAGGGACAGCATAATGAAAAACTGTTTTTT.

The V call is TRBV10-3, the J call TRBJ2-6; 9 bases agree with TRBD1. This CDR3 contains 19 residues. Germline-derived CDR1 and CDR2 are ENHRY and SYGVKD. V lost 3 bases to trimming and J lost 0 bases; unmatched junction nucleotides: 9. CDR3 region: CAISDLPGQGGSGANVLTF. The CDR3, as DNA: TGTGCCATCAGTGATTTACCGGGACAGGGTGGCTCTGGGGCCAACGTCCTGACTTTC.

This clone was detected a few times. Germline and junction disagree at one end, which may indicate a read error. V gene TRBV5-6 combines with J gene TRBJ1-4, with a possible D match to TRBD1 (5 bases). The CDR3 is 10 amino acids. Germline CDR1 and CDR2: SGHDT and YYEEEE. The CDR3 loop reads CASSLRGELF. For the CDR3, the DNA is TGTGCCAGCAGCTTGAGGGGAGAGCTTTTT.

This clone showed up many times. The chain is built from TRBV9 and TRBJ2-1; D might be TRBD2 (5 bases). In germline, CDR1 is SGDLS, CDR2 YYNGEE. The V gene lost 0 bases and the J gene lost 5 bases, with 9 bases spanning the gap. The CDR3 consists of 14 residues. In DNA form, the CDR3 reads TGTGCCAGCAGCGTAGACCCCGGGAACAATGAGCAGTTCTTC. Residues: CASSVDPGNNEQFF.

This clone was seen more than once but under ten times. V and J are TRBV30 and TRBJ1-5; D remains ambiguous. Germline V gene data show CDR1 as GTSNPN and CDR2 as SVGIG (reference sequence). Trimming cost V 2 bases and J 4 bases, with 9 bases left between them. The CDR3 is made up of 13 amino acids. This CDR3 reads CAWSWEENQPQHF. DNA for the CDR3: TGTGCCTGGAGTTGGGAAGAAAATCAGCCCCAGCATTTT.

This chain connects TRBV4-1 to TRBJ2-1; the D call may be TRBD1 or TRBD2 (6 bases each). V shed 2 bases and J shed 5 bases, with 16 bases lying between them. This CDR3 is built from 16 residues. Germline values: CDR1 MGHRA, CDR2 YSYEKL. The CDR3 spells CASSQPRRGANNEQFF. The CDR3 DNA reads TGCGCCAGCAGCCAACCCCGGAGGGGGGCGAACAATGAGCAGTTCTTC.

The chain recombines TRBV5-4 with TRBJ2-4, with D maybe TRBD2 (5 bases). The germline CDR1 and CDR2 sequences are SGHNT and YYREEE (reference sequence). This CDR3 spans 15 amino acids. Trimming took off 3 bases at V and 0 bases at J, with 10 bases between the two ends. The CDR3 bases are TGTGCCAGCAGCTCGGGTGGACTAGCCAAAAACATTCAGTACTTC. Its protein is CASSSGGLAKNIQYF.